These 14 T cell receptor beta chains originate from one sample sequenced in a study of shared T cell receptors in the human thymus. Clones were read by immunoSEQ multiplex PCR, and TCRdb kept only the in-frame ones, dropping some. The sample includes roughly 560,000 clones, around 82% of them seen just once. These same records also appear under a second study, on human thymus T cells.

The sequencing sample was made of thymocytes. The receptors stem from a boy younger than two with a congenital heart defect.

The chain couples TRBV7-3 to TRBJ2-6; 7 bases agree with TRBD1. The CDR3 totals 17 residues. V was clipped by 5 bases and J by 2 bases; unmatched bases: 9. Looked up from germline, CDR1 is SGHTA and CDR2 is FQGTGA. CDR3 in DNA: TGTGCCAGCAGCCCAGACCTCCAGGGGGCTGGGGCCAACGTCCTGACTTTC. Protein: CASSPDLQGAGANVLTF. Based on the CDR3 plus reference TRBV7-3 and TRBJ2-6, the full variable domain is GAGVSQTPSNKVTEKGKYVELRCDPISGHTALYWYRQSLGQGPEFLIYFQGTGAADDSGLPNDRFFAVRPEGSVSTLKIQRTERGDSAVYLCASSPDLQGAGANVLTFGAGSRLTVL.

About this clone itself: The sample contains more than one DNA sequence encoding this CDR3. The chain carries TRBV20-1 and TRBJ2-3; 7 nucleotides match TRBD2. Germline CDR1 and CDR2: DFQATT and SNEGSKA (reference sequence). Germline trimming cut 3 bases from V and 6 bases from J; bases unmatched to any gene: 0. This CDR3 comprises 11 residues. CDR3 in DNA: TGCAGTGCTAGGGGAGGGGATACGCAGTATTTT. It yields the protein CSARGGDTQYF.

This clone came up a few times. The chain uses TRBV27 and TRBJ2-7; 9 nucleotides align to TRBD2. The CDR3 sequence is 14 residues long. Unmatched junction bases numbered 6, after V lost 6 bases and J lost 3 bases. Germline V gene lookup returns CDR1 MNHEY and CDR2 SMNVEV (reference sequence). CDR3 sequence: CASRNQREDYEQYF. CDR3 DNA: TGTGCCAGCAGAAACCAGCGGGAGGACTACGAGCAGTACTTC.

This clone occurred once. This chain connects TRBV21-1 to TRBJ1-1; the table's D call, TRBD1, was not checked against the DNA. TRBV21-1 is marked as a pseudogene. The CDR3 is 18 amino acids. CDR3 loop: CASSTLPPGQGGSTEAFF. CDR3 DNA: TGTGCCAGCAGCACCCTACCTCCCGGACAGGGAGGTAGCACTGAAGCTTTCTTT.

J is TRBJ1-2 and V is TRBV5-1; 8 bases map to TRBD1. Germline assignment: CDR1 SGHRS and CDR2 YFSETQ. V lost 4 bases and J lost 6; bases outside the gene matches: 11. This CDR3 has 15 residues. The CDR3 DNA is TGCGCCAGCAGCCCCCGGACAGGGCGGGGACATGGCTACACCTTC. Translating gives CASSPRTGRGHGYTF.

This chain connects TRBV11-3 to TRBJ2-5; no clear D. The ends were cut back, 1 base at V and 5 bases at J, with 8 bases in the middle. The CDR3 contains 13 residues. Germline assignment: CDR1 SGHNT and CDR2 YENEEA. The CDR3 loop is CASSLGARETQYF. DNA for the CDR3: TGTGCCAGCAGCTTAGGGGCCCGGGAGACCCAGTACTTC.

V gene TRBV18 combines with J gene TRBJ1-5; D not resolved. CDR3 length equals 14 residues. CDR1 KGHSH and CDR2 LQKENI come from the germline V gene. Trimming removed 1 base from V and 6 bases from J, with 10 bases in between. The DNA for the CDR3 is TGTGCCAGCTCACCACAAAGGGAGGGTCAGCCCCAGCATTTT. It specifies CASSPQREGQPQHF.

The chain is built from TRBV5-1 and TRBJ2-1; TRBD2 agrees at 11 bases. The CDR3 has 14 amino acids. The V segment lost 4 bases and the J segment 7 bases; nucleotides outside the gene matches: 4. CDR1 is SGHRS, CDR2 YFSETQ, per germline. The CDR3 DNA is TGCGCCAGCAGCACTAGCGGGAGCGGTAATGAGCAGTTCTTC. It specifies CASSTSGSGNEQFF.

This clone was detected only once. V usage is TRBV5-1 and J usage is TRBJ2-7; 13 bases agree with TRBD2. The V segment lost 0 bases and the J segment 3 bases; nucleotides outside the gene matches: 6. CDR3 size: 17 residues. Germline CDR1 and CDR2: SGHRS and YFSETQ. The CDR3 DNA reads TGCGCCAGCAGCTTGGGGACTAGCGGGAGCAAGGGCTACGAGCAGTACTTC. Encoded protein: CASSLGTSGSKGYEQYF.

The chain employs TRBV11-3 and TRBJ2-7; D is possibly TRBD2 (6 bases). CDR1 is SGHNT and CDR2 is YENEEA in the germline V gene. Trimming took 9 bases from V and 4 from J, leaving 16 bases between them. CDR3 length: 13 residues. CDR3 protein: CASTRGSRYEQYF. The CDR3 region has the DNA TGTGCCAGTACTCGGGGGAGTCGGTACGAGCAGTACTTC.

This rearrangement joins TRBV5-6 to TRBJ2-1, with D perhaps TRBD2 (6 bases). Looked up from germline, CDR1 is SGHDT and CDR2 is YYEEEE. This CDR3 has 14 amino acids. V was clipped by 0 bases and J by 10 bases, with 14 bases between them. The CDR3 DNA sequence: TGTGCCAGCAGCTTGGTGGGCAGGGCGGGGGAGCAGTTCTTC. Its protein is CASSLVGRAGEQFF.

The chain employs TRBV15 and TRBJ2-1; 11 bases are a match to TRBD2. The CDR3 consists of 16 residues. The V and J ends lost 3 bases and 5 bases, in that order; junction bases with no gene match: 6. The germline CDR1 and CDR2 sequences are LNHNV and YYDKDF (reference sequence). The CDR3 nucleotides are TGTGCCACCAGCAGGCATAGCGGGAGGGCCGACAATGAGCAGTTCTTC. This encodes CATSRHSGRADNEQFF.

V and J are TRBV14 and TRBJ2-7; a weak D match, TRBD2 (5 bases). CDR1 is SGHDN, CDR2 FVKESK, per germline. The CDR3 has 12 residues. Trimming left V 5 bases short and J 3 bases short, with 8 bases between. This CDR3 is CASSARDYEQYF. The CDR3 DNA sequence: TGTGCCAGCAGCGCCCGGGACTACGAGCAGTACTTC.

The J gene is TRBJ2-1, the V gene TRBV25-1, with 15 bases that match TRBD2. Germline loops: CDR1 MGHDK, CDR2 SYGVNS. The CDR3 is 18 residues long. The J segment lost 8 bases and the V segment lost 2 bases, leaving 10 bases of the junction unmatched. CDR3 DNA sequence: TGTGCCAGCAGTGAAGTCGGGACTAGCGGGGGGAATTACGATGAGCAGTTCTTC. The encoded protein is CASSEVGTSGGNYDEQFF. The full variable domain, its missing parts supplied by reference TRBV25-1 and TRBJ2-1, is EADIYQTPRYLVIGTGKKITLECSQTMGHDKMYWYQQDPGMELHLIHYSYGVNSTEKGDLSSESTVSRIRTEHFPLTLESARPSHTSQYLCASSEVGTSGGNYDEQFFGPGTRLTVL.